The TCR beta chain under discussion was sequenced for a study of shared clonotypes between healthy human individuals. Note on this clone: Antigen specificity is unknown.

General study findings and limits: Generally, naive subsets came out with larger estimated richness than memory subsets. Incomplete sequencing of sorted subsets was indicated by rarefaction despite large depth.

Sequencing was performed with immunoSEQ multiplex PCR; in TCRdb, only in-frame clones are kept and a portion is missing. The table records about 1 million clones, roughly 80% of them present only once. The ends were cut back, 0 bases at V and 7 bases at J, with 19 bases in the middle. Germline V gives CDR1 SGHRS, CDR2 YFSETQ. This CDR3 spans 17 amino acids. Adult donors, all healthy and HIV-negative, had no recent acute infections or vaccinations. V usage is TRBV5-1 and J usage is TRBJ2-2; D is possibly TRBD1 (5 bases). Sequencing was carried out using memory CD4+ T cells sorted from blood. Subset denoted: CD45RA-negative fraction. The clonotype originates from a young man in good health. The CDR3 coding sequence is TGCGCCAGCAGCTTGGCCGGATTGGCAGGGTCGGGCGGGGAGCTGTTTTTT. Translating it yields CASSLAGLAGSGGELFF.